Shown below are 4 T cell receptor beta chains from a single sample sequenced in a study of identical twins. MiXCR, run by TCRdb on the 5' RACE reads, gives a single entry per CDR3 protein. The sample lists around 490,000 distinct CDR3 sequences, approximately 15% occurring once. The same data also contributed to another study, on yellow fever vaccine responses in identical twins.

The sample taken for sequencing was CD4+ T cells sorted from blood. The receptors here all came from a woman younger than 35 in good health.

This chain links TRBV3-1 with TRBJ2-2; D may be TRBD1 or TRBD2 (5 bases each). Germline-derived CDR1 and CDR2 are LGHDT and YNNKEL (reference sequence). The CDR3 contains 16 residues. V dropped 5 bases and J dropped 8 bases, with 21 bases sitting between them. For the CDR3, the DNA is TGTGCCAGCAGCTACCGGGACCAACCTACCTTAGGGGAGCTGTTTTTT. Amino acid sequence: CASSYRDQPTLGELFF.

There are a few counts of this clonotype. The chain joins TRBV19 to TRBJ2-5, with D unclear. The germline gives CDR1 LNHDA, CDR2 SQIVND (reference sequence). V shed 3 bases and J shed 4 bases, with 6 bases lying between them. The CDR3 consists of 12 residues. The CDR3 loop reads CASSILGETQYF. The CDR3 DNA is TGTGCCAGTAGTATTCTCGGAGAGACCCAGTACTTC. Using reference TRBV19 and TRBJ2-5 for the parts outside the CDR3, the full variable domain is DGGITQSPKYLFRKEGQNVTLSCEQNLNHDAMYWYRQDPGQGLRLIYYSQIVNDFQKGDIAEGYSVSREKKESFPLTVTSAQKNPTAFYLCASSILGETQYFGPGTRLLVL.

The chain couples TRBV7-2 to TRBJ2-3; no clear D gene. The V end lost 10 bases, the J end lost 3 bases, and 2 bases lay between the germline ends. The CDR3 is 9 residues long. Germline CDR1 SGHTA, CDR2 FQGNSA. CDR3 bases: TGTGCCATTACAGATACGCAGTATTTT. Its translation is CAITDTQYF.

This sequence joins TRBV7-6 and TRBJ2-5; D is unresolved. Germline V CDR1 and CDR2: SGHVS, FNYEAQ. CDR3 size: 14 residues. The ends were cut back, 0 bases at V and 3 bases at J, with 8 bases in the middle. The CDR3 DNA is TGTGCCAGCAGCTTAGCAACACCTAAAGAGACCCAGTACTTC. This sequence encodes CASSLATPKETQYF.